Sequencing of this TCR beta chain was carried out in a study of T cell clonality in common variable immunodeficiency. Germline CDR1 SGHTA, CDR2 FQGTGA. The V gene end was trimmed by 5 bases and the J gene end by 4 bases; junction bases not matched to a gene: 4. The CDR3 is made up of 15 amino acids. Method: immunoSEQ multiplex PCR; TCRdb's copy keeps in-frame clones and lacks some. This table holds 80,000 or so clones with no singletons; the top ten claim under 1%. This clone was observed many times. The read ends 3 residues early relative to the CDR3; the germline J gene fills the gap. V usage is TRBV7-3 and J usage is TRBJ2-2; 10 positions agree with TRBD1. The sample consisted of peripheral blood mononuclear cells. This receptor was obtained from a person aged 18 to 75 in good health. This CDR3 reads CASSQTGGGTGELFF. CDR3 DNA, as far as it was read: TGTGCCAGCAGCCAGACAGGGGGCGGCACCGGGGAG.